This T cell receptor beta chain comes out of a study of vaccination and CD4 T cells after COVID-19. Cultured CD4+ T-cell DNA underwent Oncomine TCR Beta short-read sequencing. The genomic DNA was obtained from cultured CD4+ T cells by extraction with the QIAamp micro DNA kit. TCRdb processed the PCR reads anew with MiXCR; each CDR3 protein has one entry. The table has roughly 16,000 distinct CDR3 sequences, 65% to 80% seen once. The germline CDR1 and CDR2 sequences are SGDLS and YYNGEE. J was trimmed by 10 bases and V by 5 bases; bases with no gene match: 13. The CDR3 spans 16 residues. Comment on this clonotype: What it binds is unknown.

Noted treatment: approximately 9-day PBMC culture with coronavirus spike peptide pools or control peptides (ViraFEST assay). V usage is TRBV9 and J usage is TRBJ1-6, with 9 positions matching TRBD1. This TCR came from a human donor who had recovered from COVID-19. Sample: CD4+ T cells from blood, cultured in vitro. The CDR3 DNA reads TGTGCCAGCAGTCCAACAGGGGGCGAGGTTGGGTCACCCCTCCACTTT. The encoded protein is CASSPTGGEVGSPLHF. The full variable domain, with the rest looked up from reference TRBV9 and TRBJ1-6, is DSGVTQTPKHLITATGQRVTLRCSPRSGDLSVYWYQQSLDQGLQFLIQYYNGEERAKGNILERFSAQQFPDLHSELNLSSLELGDSALYFCASSPTGGEVGSPLHFGNGTRLTVT.